This paragraph covers one T cell receptor beta chain sequence. Its antigen is not known. Everyone who donated was a healthy bone marrow donor. Primers for the PCR totalled 60 Vbeta and 13 Jbeta. In the source study's methods: In a later analysis, of around 80 million unique beta chains, roughly 10 million appeared in at least two donors. Profiled with immunoSEQ multiplex PCR; TCRdb holds only in-frame clones, not every one. The DNA gave D and trimming, while V, J and clone size come from that table. This listing includes 150,000 or so clones. Germline V gene sequence: CDR1 SQVTM, CDR2 ANQGSEA. This CDR3 has 13 residues. V was shortened by 3 bases and J by 10 bases, with 16 bases between the two germline ends. This sample stems from a study of cytomegalovirus exposure and HLA in healthy donors. Overall study context: Early on, a data release was issued that held 65 million to 100 million unique TCRs from HLA-typed donors.

Study results and caveats: Across donors, presence/absence analyses took sequencing depth to be roughly uniform.

V is TRBV29-1 and J is TRBJ2-1; tentative D call: TRBD2 (5 bases). Sequencing was performed on PBMCs. The source is a man aged 18-30 years in good health and CMV-seronegative. The CDR3, as DNA: TGCAGCGTTGACTATTACGAGGGTCAAGAGCAGTTCTTC. It specifies CSVDYYEGQEQFF.